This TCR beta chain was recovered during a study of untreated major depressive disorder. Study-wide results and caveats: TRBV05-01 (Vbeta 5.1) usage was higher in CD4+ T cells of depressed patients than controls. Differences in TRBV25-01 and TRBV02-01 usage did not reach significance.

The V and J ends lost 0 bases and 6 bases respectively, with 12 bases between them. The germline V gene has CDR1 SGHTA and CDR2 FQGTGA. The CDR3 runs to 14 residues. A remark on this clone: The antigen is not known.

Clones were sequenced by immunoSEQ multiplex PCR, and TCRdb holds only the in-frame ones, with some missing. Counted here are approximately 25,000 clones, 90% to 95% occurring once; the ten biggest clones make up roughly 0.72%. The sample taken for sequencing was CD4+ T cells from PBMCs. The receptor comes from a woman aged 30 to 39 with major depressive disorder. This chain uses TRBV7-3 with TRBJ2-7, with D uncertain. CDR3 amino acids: CASSLTAGLSEQYF. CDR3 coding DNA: TGTGCCAGCAGCTTAACGGCAGGTCTGAGCGAGCAGTACTTC.